Below, 9 T cell receptor beta chains from the same sample are listed, as sequenced in a study of breast tumors, draining lymph nodes, adjacent tissues. Samples came from axillary lymph nodes draining the breast cancer. Via MiXCR, TCRdb re-called the multiplex PCR reads, giving one row per CDR3 protein. Here the sample spans about 270,000 distinct CDR3 sequences, under 35% being singletons. The sequenced sample was axillary lymph node tissue. All receptors come from a female donor with breast cancer. Some clones in this sample may be carry-over from other donors' samples.

In its sample, this clonotype was seen many times. The chain couples TRBV20-1 to TRBJ1-5; the D gene is possibly TRBD1 (6 bases). The germline V gene encodes CDR1 DFQATT and CDR2 SNEGSKA (reference sequence). This CDR3 has 16 amino acids. The ends were cut back, 2 bases at V and 7 bases at J, with 21 bases in the middle. Here the CDR3 reads CSARNYRDVGFQPQHF. CDR3 nucleotide sequence: TGCAGTGCTAGAAACTACAGGGATGTCGGCTTCCAGCCCCAGCATTTT.

Notes on this clonotype: The junction departs from germline at one end; a sequencing error may be responsible. The chain employs TRBV20-1 and TRBJ2-2; perhaps TRBD2 as D (6 bases). From germline, CDR1 is DFQATT and CDR2 SNEGSKA (reference sequence). The CDR3 is made up of 16 amino acids. The CDR3 here is CSAPGRSGLATGELLF. The DNA for the CDR3 is TGCAGTGCTCCTGGGAGGTCGGGGCTGGCCACCGGGGAGCTGTTGTTT.

In the case of this clonotype: In this CDR3 the conserved last residue, phenylalanine or tryptophan, is missing, so a read error is likely. No DNA is shown, since the ends of the CDR3 on it are uncertain; the CDR3 is the one TCRdb lists. The chain couples TRBV9 to TRBJ2-7; the DNA was not compared with TRBD1, the D call given in the table. Germline values: CDR1 SGDLS, CDR2 YYNGEE. The CDR3 length equals 14 residues, ends included. CDR3: CASSTRDRGYEQSL.

As DNA, the CDR3 is TGTGCCAGCAGTTTGAGACCTCTCAGGAGCTCCTATAATTCACCCCTCCACTTT. Protein product: CASSLRPLRSSYNSPLHF. The chain couples TRBV6-6 to TRBJ1-6; D not resolved. With 4 bases removed from V and 0 bases from J, the gap between germline ends came to 16 bases. CDR1 MNHNY and CDR2 SVGAGI come from the germline V gene (reference sequence). The CDR3 has 18 residues.

At least ten counts were recorded for this clonotype. The CDR3: CASSQELTGELFF. The CDR3, as DNA: TGCGCCAGCAGCCAAGAACTTACCGGGGAGCTGTTTTTT. This sequence joins TRBV4-1 and TRBJ2-2; D is unresolved. V was shortened by 0 bases and J by 5 bases, with 4 bases between the two germline ends. CDR1 is MGHRA and CDR2 is YSYEKL in the germline V gene. The CDR3 consists of 13 residues.

This clonotype was found a few times. J is TRBJ1-1 and V is TRBV12-3 or TRBV12-4; 9 bases are a match to TRBD1. Trimming removed 7 bases from V and 3 bases from J; junction bases left unmatched: 6. The CDR3 extends over 14 amino acids. Here the CDR3 reads CASTRQGEYTEAFF. The CDR3 region has the DNA TGTGCCAGCACCCGACAGGGGGAGTACACTGAAGCTTTCTTT.

Ten or more counts support this clonotype. V usage is TRBV7-9 and J usage is TRBJ2-7; no clear D. The V gene lost 0 bases and the J gene lost 1 base, with 13 bases spanning the gap. The CDR3 covers 16 residues. The germline gives CDR1 SEHNR, CDR2 FQNEAQ (reference sequence). This CDR3 reads CASSLALSPGSYEQYF. In nucleotides, the CDR3 is TGTGCCAGCAGCTTAGCGCTTTCACCCGGATCCTACGAGCAGTACTTC.

This clonotype has only one observation. A read error may account for a junction end that differs from germline. CDR3 protein: CAIRTGYDYTF. In nucleotides, the CDR3 is TGCGCCATCCGGACAGGCTATGACTACACCTTC. The rearrangement uses TRBV10-3 and TRBJ1-2; TRBD1 matches 7 bases. The germline V gene encodes CDR1 ENHRY and CDR2 SYGVKD. The CDR3 is 11 residues long.

This clonotype was counted ten times or more. The chain uses TRBV24-1 and TRBJ2-2, with D unresolved. This CDR3 is 13 amino acids long. Trimming took off 1 base at V and 6 bases at J, with 5 bases between the two ends. The germline V gene encodes CDR1 KGHDR and CDR2 SFDVKD. DNA of the CDR3: TGTGCCACCAGTGATTTAGTAGCCGGGGAGCTGTTTTTT. This translates into CATSDLVAGELFF.